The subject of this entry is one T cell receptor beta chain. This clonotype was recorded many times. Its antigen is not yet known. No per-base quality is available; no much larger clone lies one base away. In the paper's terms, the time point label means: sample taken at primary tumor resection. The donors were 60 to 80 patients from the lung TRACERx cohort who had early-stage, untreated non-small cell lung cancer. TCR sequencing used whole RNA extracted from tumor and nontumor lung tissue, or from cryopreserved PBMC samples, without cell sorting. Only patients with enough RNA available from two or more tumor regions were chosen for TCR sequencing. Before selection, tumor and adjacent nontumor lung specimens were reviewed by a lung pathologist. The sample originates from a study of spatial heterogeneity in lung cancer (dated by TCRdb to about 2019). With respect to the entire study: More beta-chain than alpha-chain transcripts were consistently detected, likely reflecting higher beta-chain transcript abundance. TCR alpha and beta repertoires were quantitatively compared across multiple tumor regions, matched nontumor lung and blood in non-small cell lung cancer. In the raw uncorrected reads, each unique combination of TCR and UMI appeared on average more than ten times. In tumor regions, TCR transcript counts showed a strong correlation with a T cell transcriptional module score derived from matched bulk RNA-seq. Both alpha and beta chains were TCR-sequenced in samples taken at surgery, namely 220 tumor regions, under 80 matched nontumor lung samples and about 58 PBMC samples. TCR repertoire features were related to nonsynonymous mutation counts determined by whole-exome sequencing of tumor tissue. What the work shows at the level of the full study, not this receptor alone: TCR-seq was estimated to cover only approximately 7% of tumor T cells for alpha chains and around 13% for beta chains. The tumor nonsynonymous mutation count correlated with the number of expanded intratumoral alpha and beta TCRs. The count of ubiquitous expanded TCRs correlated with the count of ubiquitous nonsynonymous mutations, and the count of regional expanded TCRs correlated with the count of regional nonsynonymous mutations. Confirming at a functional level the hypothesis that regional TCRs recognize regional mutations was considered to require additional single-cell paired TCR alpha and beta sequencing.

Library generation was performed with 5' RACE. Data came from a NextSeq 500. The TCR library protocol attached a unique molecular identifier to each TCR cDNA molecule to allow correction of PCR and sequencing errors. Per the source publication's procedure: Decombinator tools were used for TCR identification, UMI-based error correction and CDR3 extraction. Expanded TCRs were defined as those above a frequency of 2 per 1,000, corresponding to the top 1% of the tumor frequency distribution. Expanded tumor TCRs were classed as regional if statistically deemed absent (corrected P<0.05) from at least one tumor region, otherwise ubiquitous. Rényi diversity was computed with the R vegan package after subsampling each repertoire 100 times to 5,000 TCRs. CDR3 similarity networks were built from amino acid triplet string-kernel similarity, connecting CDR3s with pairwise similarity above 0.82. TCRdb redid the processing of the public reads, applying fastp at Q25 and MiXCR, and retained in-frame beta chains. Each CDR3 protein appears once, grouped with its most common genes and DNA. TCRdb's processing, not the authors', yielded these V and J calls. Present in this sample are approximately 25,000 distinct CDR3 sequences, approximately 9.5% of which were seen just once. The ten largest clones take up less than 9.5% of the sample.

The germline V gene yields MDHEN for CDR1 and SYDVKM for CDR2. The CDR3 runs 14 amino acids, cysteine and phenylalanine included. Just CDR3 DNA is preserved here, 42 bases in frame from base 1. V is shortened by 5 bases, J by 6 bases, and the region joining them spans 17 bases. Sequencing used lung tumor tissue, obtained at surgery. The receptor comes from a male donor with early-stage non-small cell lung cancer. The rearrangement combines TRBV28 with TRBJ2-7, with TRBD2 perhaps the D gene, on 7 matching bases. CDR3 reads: CASSVTGGPGEQYF. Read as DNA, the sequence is TGTGCCAGCAGTGTTACCGGGGGGCCGGGCGAGCAGTACTTC.